This TCR beta chain was found in a study of cytomegalovirus exposure and HLA in healthy donors. Overall study findings and caveats: Many donors carried some public TCRs, although rarity characterized most TCR sequences. The study flagged about 150 TCR beta chains as cytomegalovirus-associated. It was found in a later analysis that first-cohort TCR clusters tended to co-occur in the 120 validation repertoires.

On this clone: The antigen remains unidentified.

TCRdb's copy holds only in-frame clones and misses some; the assay was immunoSEQ multiplex PCR. The repertoire holds about 62,000 clones, with over 90% as singletons. These donors were members of the roughly 120-subject validation cohort, a group separate from the approximately 620-subject first cohort. The germline V gene has CDR1 LNHDA and CDR2 SQIVND (reference sequence). V dropped 3 bases and J dropped 4; count of bases not matched to a gene: 2. The CDR3 length is 15 residues. The chain joins TRBV19 to TRBJ2-2; the match to TRBD2 covers 10 bases. The sample taken for sequencing was PBMCs. This receptor was taken from a woman aged 18-30 years in good health and CMV-seropositive. This chain's CDR3 is CASSILAGVTGELFF. CDR3 DNA: TGTGCCAGTAGTATCCTAGCGGGGGTCACCGGGGAGCTGTTTTTT.